This T cell receptor beta chain stems from a study of T cells after yellow fever vaccination (dated by TCRdb to about 2019). Turning to the overall study: Libraries from fractions with low cell numbers were prepared with the SMART-Seq v4 Ultra Low Input RNA kit. To follow T-cell clones before and after primary and booster YFV17D yellow fever vaccination, bulk TCR alpha and beta repertoires were sequenced over time. Two healthy male donors, one aged 18 to 30 and one aged 30 to 40 years, made up the cohort. Blood was drawn at multiple timepoints before and after primary and secondary immunization, with bulk PBMC replicates and cell subsets isolated. Summary of the overall study and its limitations: Computational filtering was needed because FACS-sorted repertoires could contain abundant contaminating clonotypes from the bulk population. The study included only a couple of donors, which limits how far the findings can be generalized. Compared with the primary T-cell response, the secondary T-cell response was faster but weaker, reaching its peak on day 5 rather than on day 15. After the booster, most of the clones that had expanded following primary vaccination were detected again (almost 98% of CD4 and around 90% of CD8), which suggests that memory was broadly maintained. A small fraction of clonotypes appeared in both the CD4 and CD8 compartments, likely as a result of convergent recombination.

Synthesis of TCR cDNA relied on 5'RACE template switching, a step that introduced a universal primer site along with unique molecular identifiers. Priming of cDNA synthesis was performed from both the TCR alpha and TCR beta constant segments. Library amplification used two PCR steps, and the second PCR step added sample barcodes and sequencing adapters. Sequencing of libraries was performed on Illumina HiSeq 2500 (2x100 bp) or NovaSeq (2x150 bp). The paper's processing steps were these. Demultiplexing of reads and collapsing into UMI consensus sequences were performed with MIGEC, and V(D)J alignment was carried out with MiXCR. Vaccine-responding clonotypes were defined with edgeR using replicate PBMC samples, requiring FDR below 0.01 and a log2 fold change above 5 up to day 15. Each bulk clonotype received a CD4 or CD8 identity based on whether the sequenced CD4 or CD8 repertoire contained that clonotype at higher abundance. Clones were called with MiXCR by TCRdb after fastp trimmed the public reads at Q25, and only in-frame beta chains were retained. One record per CDR3 amino acid sequence lists the most common genes and DNA. It is TCRdb's table, rather than the study itself, that gives the V and J calls and clone size. The sample contains around 550,000 distinct CDR3 sequences, 19% of them found a single time. The ten top clones hold roughly an eighth of the sample.

Sample treatment or condition, as interpreted from the label and publication: live attenuated yellow fever vaccine strain. At every blood-draw timepoint, two biological replicates of bulk PBMCs were collected. PBMCs were isolated from peripheral blood using a standard Ficoll-Paque protocol. RNA was extracted with TriZol from bulk PBMCs, CD4 and CD8 fractions, and dextramer-positive and dextramer-negative fractions. Worth noting for this clonotype: Its binding antigen is unknown. No qualities accompany the bases; no much larger clone lies one base away.

The receptor was derived from a man aged 25-45 years who received the YFV17D yellow fever vaccine. This sample comprised PBMCs, obtained 15 days after the yellow fever booster vaccination.

Here is the DNA: TGTGCCAGCAGGTTAGCGGGAGGGTGGTCAGATACGCAGTATTTT. Its product reads: CASRLAGGWSDTQYF. This chain is built from TRBV27 and TRBJ2-3; a stretch of 11 junction bases matches TRBD2. The CDR3 contains 15 residues, cysteine and phenylalanine counted. Only CDR3 DNA remains: 45 bases, in frame from the first base. CDR1 and CDR2 are read off the germline V gene (reference sequence) as MNHEY and SMNVEV. The V end gives up 6 bases and the J end 4 bases, leaving 6 bases in the junction not matched to a gene.